These 10 T cell receptor beta chains were all obtained from the same sample, sequenced in a study of shared clonotypes between healthy human individuals. Libraries were prepared by immunoSEQ multiplex PCR; TCRdb keeps only in-frame clonotypes and omits some of them. The sample comprises 1.5 million to 2.5 million clones, approximately 95% of which are singletons, and roughly 1% rests with the top ten. The naive CD8 fraction comprised CD45RO-negative cells positively selected for CCR7 and excluded terminally differentiated effector memory CD45RA+ cells. The source material was naive CD8+ T cells sorted from blood. These receptor sequences come from a man younger than 35 in good health.

The V call is TRBV10-2, the J call TRBJ2-7; 7 bases map to TRBD2. The CDR3 runs 11 residues. Germline V gives CDR1 WSHSY, CDR2 SAAADI. V was clipped by 9 bases and J by 2 bases; unmatched bases: 1. In DNA form, the CDR3 reads TGCGCCAGTGGACTAGCCTACGAGCAGTACTTC. It specifies CASGLAYEQYF.

The rearrangement uses TRBV28 and TRBJ1-5; no clear D. V shed 2 bases and J shed 0 bases, with 8 bases lying between them. Germline V gives CDR1 MDHEN, CDR2 SYDVKM. The CDR3 extends over 15 amino acids. The CDR3 DNA is TGTGCCAGCAGTTTAGGAGCGGTTAGCAATCAGCCCCAGCATTTT. It is translated as CASSLGAVSNQPQHF.

As concerns this clone: This sample also contains other DNA sequences that code for the same CDR3. V and J are TRBV9 and TRBJ2-5; 12 bases are shared with TRBD2. CDR1 and CDR2 (germline): SGDLS, YYNGEE. J lost 5 bases, V lost 0 bases, and 5 bases had no gene match. The CDR3 is made up of 16 amino acids. CDR3 nucleotides: TGTGCCAGCAGCGTAGGGACTAGCGGGGTCGGGGAGACCCAGTACTTC. Its translation is CASSVGTSGVGETQYF.

This rearrangement joins TRBV27 to TRBJ2-3; 7 positions match TRBD1. V lost 3 bases and J lost 1; bases outside the gene matches: 4. This CDR3 has 15 amino acids. Per germline, CDR1 MNHEY and CDR2 SMNVEV (reference sequence). CDR3 DNA: TGTGCCAGCAGTTTCTGGGACAGTGGCACAGATACGCAGTATTTT. Protein product: CASSFWDSGTDTQYF.

In its sample, this clone was seen a few times. This CDR3 is also generated by other DNA sequences in the sample. The genes are TRBV30 and TRBJ2-3; tentatively, D is TRBD2 (6 bases). The V end was cut by 0 bases, the J end by 3 bases, with 10 bases between. The CDR3 spans 14 residues. CDR1 is GTSNPN and CDR2 is SVGIG in the germline V gene (reference sequence). CDR3 sequence: CAWSVLAGTDTQYF. The CDR3 DNA sequence: TGTGCCTGGAGTGTACTGGCGGGGACAGATACGCAGTATTTT.

The rearrangement uses TRBV6-5 and TRBJ2-7; D is ambiguous. The CDR3 consists of 14 residues. V dropped 5 bases and J dropped 6 bases, with 17 bases sitting between them. The V gene's germline CDR1 is MNHEY and CDR2 SVGAGI. For the CDR3, the DNA is TGTGCCAGCAGTCCCCAGGACGGGCTTCCCGAGCAGTACTTC. It specifies CASSPQDGLPEQYF.

Turning to this clone: This sample includes further DNA sequences coding for the same CDR3. The CDR3 sequence is CASSDVSSYEQYF. The CDR3, as DNA: TGTGCCAGCAGTGATGTCAGCTCCTACGAGCAGTACTTC. The chain employs TRBV2 and TRBJ2-7; D unclear. V gave up 3 bases and J gave up 0 bases, with 6 bases separating them. This CDR3 is 13 amino acids long. Germline CDR1 SNHLY, CDR2 FYNNEI.

This chain joins TRBV9 and TRBJ1-6; D gene unclear. This CDR3 has 14 amino acids. V was trimmed by 0 bases and J by 9 bases, leaving 10 bases between them. Looked up from germline, CDR1 is SGDLS and CDR2 is YYNGEE. In DNA, the CDR3 is TGTGCCAGCAGCGTAGCGGCCCGGGGTTCACCCCTCCACTTT. Amino acids: CASSVAARGSPLHF. Filled out from reference TRBV9 and TRBJ1-6, the complete variable domain reads DSGVTQTPKHLITATGQRVTLRCSPRSGDLSVYWYQQSLDQGLQFLIQYYNGEERAKGNILERFSAQQFPDLHSELNLSSLELGDSALYFCASSVAARGSPLHFGNGTRLTVT.

In regard to this clone: Different DNA sequences within this sample yield the same CDR3. The genes are TRBV30 and TRBJ2-7; no firm D call. Germline CDR1 is GTSNPN and CDR2 is SVGIG (reference sequence). Trimming removed 1 base at V and 4 bases at J, with 5 bases between. The CDR3 is 11 amino acids. CDR3 loop: CAWSDLYEQYF. CDR3 coding DNA: TGTGCCTGGAGTGATCTTTACGAGCAGTACTTC.

The gene calls are TRBV6-5 and TRBJ2-3, with unresolved D. V was clipped by 2 bases and J by 0 bases, with 12 bases between them. Per germline, CDR1 MNHEY and CDR2 SVGAGI. This CDR3 is built from 16 residues. The CDR3 loop reads CASSYDERPSTDTQYF. The CDR3 DNA sequence: TGTGCCAGCAGTTACGATGAGAGACCTAGCACAGATACGCAGTATTTT.